This paragraph covers one T cell receptor (beta chain) sequence. Its antigen is not known. This entry belongs to a study of tumor and adjacent non-tumor tissue in lung cancer. The CDR3 is 18 residues long. The V end lost 5 bases, the J end lost 4 bases, and 24 bases lay between the germline ends. Germline CDR1 is ENHRY and CDR2 is SYGVKD. No cell sorting was done before RNA was extracted from the tissue. This non-tumor lung sample came from over 3 cm beyond the tumor edge. Notes on the study in general: Tumor TCR diversity, when higher, was linked to shorter survival. Compared with tumor, normal lung showed significantly lower TCR diversity.

Three rounds of nested PCR, following a modified ARM-PCR protocol, produced the TCRbeta library. TCRdb reanalysed the multiplex PCR reads using MiXCR and keeps one entry per CDR3 protein. The repertoire holds 90,000 to 100,000 distinct CDR3 sequences, with 80% as singletons. This receptor was taken from a man in his 60s with small cell lung cancer. The specimen was distant non-tumor lung tissue. The chain combines TRBV10-3 with TRBJ2-1; the D is unclear. CDR3 residues: CAISQFSHSRDPYNEQFF. The CDR3 DNA follows: TGTGCCATCAGTCAGTTCAGTCATTCCCGTGACCCGTACAATGAGCAGTTCTTC.